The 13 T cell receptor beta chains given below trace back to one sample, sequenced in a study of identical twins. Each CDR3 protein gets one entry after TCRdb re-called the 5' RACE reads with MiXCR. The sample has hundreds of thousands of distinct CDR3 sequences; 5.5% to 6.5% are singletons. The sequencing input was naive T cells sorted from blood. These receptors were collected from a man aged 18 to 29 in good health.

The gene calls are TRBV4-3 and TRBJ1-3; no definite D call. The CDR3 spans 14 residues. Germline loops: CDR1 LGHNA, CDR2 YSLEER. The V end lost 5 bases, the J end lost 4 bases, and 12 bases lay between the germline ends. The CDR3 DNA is TGCGCCAGCAGCGATTCGCACATAGGAAACACCATATATTTT. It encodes CASSDSHIGNTIYF.

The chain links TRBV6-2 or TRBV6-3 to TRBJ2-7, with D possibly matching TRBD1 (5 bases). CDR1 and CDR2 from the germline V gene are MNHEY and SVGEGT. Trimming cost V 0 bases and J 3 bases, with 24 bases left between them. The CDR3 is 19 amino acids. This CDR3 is CASSYSVFGIRQSHYEQYF. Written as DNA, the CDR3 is TGTGCCAGCAGTTACTCAGTTTTCGGCATCCGACAGAGTCACTACGAGCAGTACTTC.

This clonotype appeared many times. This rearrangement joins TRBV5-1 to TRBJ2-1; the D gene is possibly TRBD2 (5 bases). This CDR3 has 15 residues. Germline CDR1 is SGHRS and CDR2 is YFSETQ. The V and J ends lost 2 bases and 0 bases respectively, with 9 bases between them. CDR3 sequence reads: CASSLAVHSYNEQFF. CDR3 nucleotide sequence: TGCGCCAGCAGCTTAGCGGTTCACTCCTACAATGAGCAGTTCTTC.

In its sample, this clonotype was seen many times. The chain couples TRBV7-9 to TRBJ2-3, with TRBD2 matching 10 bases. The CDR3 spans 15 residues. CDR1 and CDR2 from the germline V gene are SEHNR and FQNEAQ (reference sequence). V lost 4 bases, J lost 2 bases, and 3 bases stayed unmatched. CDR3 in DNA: TGTGCCAGCAGCTCCGGGACTAGCGACACAGATACGCAGTATTTT. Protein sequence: CASSSGTSDTDTQYF.

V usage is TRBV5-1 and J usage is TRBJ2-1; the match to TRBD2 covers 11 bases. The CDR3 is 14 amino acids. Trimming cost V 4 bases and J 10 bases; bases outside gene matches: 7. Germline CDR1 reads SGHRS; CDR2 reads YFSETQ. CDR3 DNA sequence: TGCGCCAGCAGCGTTGGGACTAGCGGACAAGAGCAGTTCTTC. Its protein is CASSVGTSGQEQFF.

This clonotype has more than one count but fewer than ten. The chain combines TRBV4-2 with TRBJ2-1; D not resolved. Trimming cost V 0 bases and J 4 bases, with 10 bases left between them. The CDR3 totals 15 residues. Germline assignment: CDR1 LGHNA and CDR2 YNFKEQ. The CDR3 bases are TGTGCCAGCAGCCAAGATTTTGGGATATACAATGAGCAGTTCTTC. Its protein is CASSQDFGIYNEQFF.

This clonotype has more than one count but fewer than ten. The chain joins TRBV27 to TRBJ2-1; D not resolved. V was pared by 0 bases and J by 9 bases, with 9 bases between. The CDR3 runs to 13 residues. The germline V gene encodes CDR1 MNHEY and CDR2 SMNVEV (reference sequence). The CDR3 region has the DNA TGTGCCAGCAGTTTATCAAGAGGCGCTGAGCAGTTCTTC. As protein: CASSLSRGAEQFF.

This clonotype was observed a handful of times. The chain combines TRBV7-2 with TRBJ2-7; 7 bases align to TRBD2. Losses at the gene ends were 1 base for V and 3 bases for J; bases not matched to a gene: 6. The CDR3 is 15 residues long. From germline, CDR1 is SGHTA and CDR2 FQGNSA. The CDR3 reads CASSLVASGDYEQYV. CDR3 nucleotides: TGTGCCAGCAGCTTAGTGGCCAGCGGGGACTACGAGCAGTACGTC.

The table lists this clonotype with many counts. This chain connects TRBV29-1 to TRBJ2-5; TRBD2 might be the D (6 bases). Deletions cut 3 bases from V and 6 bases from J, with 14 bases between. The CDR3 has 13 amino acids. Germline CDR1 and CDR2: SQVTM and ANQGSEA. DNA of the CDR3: TGCAGCGTTGAGGGCCTAGCGAAAAAGACCCAGTACTTC. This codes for CSVEGLAKKTQYF.

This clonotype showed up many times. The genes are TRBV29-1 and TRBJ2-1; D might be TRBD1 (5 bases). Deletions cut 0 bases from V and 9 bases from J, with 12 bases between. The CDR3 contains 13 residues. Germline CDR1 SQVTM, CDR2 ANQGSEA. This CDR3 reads CSVEDLLRGEQFF. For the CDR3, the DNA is TGCAGCGTTGAAGATCTCCTAAGGGGTGAGCAGTTCTTC.

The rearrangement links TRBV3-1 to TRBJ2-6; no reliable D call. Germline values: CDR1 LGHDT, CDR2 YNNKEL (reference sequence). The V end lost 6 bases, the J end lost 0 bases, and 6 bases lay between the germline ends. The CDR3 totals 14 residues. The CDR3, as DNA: TGTGCCAGCAGGCTTATCTCTGGGGCCAACGTCCTGACTTTC. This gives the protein CASRLISGANVLTF.

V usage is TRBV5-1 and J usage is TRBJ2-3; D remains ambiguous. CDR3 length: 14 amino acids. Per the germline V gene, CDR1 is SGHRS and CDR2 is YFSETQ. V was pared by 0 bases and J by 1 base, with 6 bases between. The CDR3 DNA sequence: TGCGCCAGCAGCTTGGAGGAGCGCACAGATACGCAGTATTTT. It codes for CASSLEERTDTQYF.

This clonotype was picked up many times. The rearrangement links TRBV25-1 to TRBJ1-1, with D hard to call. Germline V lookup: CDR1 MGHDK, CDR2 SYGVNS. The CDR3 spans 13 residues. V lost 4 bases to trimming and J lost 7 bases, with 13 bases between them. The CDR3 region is CASSVRNTGEAFF. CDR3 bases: TGTGCCAGCAGTGTGCGGAATACGGGTGAAGCTTTCTTT.